The 16 T cell receptor beta chains below come from one sample, sequenced in a study of PD-1 blockade in classical Hodgkin lymphoma. Libraries were prepared by immunoSEQ multiplex PCR; TCRdb keeps only in-frame clonotypes and omits some of them. The sample includes tens of thousands of clones, about nine tenths of them seen just once. Time point given: cycle 4 day 1 (C4D1), after about 6 weeks of nivolumab. Brentuximab vedotin exposure varied, and every patient relapsed after autologous stem cell transplantation. The sequences come from peripheral blood mononuclear cells (PBMCs), collected before the fourth cycle of nivolumab. The receptors originated from a human donor with classical Hodgkin lymphoma.

The J gene is TRBJ1-2, the V gene TRBV5-6, with D possibly being TRBD1 (5 bases). V lost 0 bases and J 2 bases, leaving 5 bases between the germline ends. The length of the CDR3 is 13 residues. Germline values: CDR1 SGHDT, CDR2 YYEEEE. Written as DNA, the CDR3 is TGTGCCAGCAGCTTGGGACAGAACTATGGCTACACCTTC. Its translation: CASSLGQNYGYTF. Full variable domain (rest looked up from reference TRBV5-6 and TRBJ1-2): DAGVTQSPTHLIKTRGQQVTLRCSPKSGHDTVSWYQQALGQGPQFIFQYYEEEERQRGNFPDRFSGHQFPNYSSELNVNALLLGDSALYLCASSLGQNYGYTFGSGTRLTVV.

V is TRBV4-3 and J is TRBJ1-2; D is unresolved. This CDR3 region has 16 residues. Trimming removed 1 base from V and 4 bases from J, with 16 bases in between. Germline-derived CDR1 and CDR2 are LGHNA and YSLEER. The DNA for the CDR3 is TGCGCCAGCAGCCAAGTATTGGGCCCGCGGGGCTATGGCTACACCTTC. Amino acids: CASSQVLGPRGYGYTF.

The chain employs TRBV6-5 and TRBJ2-7; D possibly corresponds to TRBD1 (5 bases). Trimming removed 2 bases from V and 2 bases from J, with 10 bases in between. The CDR3 spans 14 residues. CDR1 MNHEY and CDR2 SVGAGI come from the germline V gene. For the CDR3, the DNA is TGTGCCAGCAGTTACGGTCAGGGTCCCTACGAGCAGTACTTC. Its translation is CASSYGQGPYEQYF.

The gene calls are TRBV18 and TRBJ2-2; D is possibly TRBD2 (7 bases). This CDR3 has 16 residues. The germline V and J ends were trimmed by 6 bases and 1 base, with 15 bases remaining between them. Per germline, CDR1 KGHSH and CDR2 LQKENI. CDR3 DNA sequence: TGTGCCAGCTCGGAGGCGGGGGCGCGGAACACCGGGGAGCTGTTTTTT. It encodes CASSEAGARNTGELFF.

The chain is built from TRBV7-6 and TRBJ1-1, with TRBD1 as a possible D gene (6 bases). V lost 1 base and J 0 bases, leaving 15 bases between the germline ends. CDR1 is SGHVS and CDR2 is FNYEAQ in the germline V gene. This CDR3 region has 17 residues. The CDR3 nucleotides are TGTGCCAGCAGCTTAGAGGGGGGGGCCCCACTGAACACTGAAGCTTTCTTT. It yields the protein CASSLEGGAPLNTEAFF.

This chain joins TRBV5-1 and TRBJ1-2; TRBD1 matches at 12 bases. The CDR3 length is 18 residues. The V gene end was trimmed by 0 bases and the J gene end by 4 bases; junction bases not matched to a gene: 10. CDR1 is SGHRS, CDR2 YFSETQ, per germline. CDR3 sequence (DNA): TGCGCCAGCAGCTTGGCCCCGGGACAGGGGGCGCGTGTCTATGGCTACACCTTC. It yields the protein CASSLAPGQGARVYGYTF.

This rearrangement joins TRBV27 to TRBJ1-1; maybe TRBD1 (6 bases). Germline V gene lookup returns CDR1 MNHEY and CDR2 SMNVEV (reference sequence). There are 14 residues in the CDR3. Trimming left V 3 bases short and J 4 bases short, with 12 bases between. In DNA form, the CDR3 reads TGTGCCAGCAGTTTCAGGCAGGGGATCACTGAAGCTTTCTTT. This gives the protein CASSFRQGITEAFF.

The chain has TRBV9 and TRBJ1-4; no reliable D call. Deletions cut 0 bases from V and 5 bases from J, with 11 bases between. Germline lookup yields CDR1 SGDLS and CDR2 YYNGEE. The CDR3 contains 15 residues. The CDR3 loop reads CASSVGGRLNEKLFF. In DNA, the CDR3 is TGTGCCAGCAGCGTAGGTGGCAGACTAAATGAAAAACTGTTTTTT.

The rearrangement links TRBV6-5 to TRBJ1-2; D perhaps matches TRBD1 (5 bases). The CDR3 loop spans 14 amino acids. Trimming removed 5 bases from V and 5 bases from J, with 15 bases in between. CDR1 MNHEY and CDR2 SVGAGI come from the germline V gene. CDR3 sequence: CASSDRDGSYGYTF. CDR3 bases: TGTGCCAGCAGTGACCGGGACGGATCTTATGGCTACACCTTC.

This rearrangement joins TRBV5-1 to TRBJ1-2; D remains ambiguous. V lost 1 base and J 0 bases, leaving 13 bases between the germline ends. The CDR3 totals 16 residues. Germline CDR1 SGHRS, CDR2 YFSETQ. The CDR3 bases are TGCGCCAGCAGCTTGTCCAGCCTTCAAACTAACTATGGCTACACCTTC. Protein product: CASSLSSLQTNYGYTF.

The rearrangement uses TRBV5-6 and TRBJ2-3; D remains unclear. The V gene lost 2 bases and the J gene lost 5 bases, with 12 bases spanning the gap. Germline loops: CDR1 SGHDT, CDR2 YYEEEE. CDR3 size: 14 residues. This chain's CDR3 is CASSFDQDGDTQYF. The CDR3 nucleotides read TGTGCCAGCAGCTTCGATCAGGATGGAGATACGCAGTATTTT.

J is TRBJ2-3 and V is TRBV6-6, with 9 bases lining up with TRBD2. Trimming cost V 6 bases and J 0 bases; bases outside gene matches: 7. This CDR3 spans 16 amino acids. Germline-derived CDR1 and CDR2 are MNHNY and SVGAGI (reference sequence). The CDR3 nucleotides are TGTGCCAGCAGGAGCGGGCTAGCGGGAAGCACAGATACGCAGTATTTT. Translation gives CASRSGLAGSTDTQYF.

The chain combines TRBV4-1 with TRBJ2-3; unclear D gene. Per germline, CDR1 MGHRA and CDR2 YSYEKL. V was shortened by 1 base and J by 1 base, with 6 bases between the two germline ends. This CDR3 contains 14 residues. Written as DNA, the CDR3 is TGCGCCAGCAGCCAAGTCGAGGGCACAGATACGCAGTATTTT. This encodes CASSQVEGTDTQYF.

In DNA form, the CDR3 reads TGTGCCAGCAGCCCCGGAGGATGGCTCTACGAGCAGTACTTC. Protein sequence: CASSPGGWLYEQYF. This rearrangement joins TRBV5-6 to TRBJ2-7; the D gene is possibly TRBD2 (5 bases). The V end lost 4 bases, the J end lost 3 bases, and 14 bases lay between the germline ends. Germline V CDR1 and CDR2: SGHDT, YYEEEE. The CDR3 spans 14 residues.

A note on this clone: The identical CDR3 is also encoded by other nucleotide sequences in the sample. The rearrangement links TRBV5-1 to TRBJ2-1, with D possibly matching TRBD2 (6 bases). The CDR3 extends over 17 amino acids. CDR1 is SGHRS and CDR2 is YFSETQ in the germline V gene. Trimming pared 6 bases from V and 0 bases from J, leaving 19 bases between. The DNA of the CDR3 is TGCGCCAGCAAACCGGGACTTATCTTTAGCTCCTACAATGAGCAGTTCTTC. It is translated as CASKPGLIFSSYNEQFF.

The rearrangement uses TRBV6-5 and TRBJ1-6; D gene unclear. V dropped 2 bases and J dropped 8 bases, with 10 bases sitting between them. The CDR3 sequence is 14 residues long. Germline V CDR1 and CDR2: MNHEY, SVGAGI. This CDR3 is CASSYTGRDSPLHF. The CDR3 DNA reads TGTGCCAGCAGTTACACCGGACGAGATTCACCCCTCCACTTT.